This TCR beta chain was identified during a study of human T cells and chemical hapten exposure. In this sample, this clonotype turned up a few times. Indicated time point: patch test 3, about 24 weeks after DPC sensitization. Treatment meaning: therapeutic diphenylcyclopropenone sensitization with weekly scalp DPC. TCRdb recomputed calls from the RACE reads with MiXCR, one row per CDR3 protein. The sample includes approximately 50,000 distinct CDR3 sequences, approximately 9.9% of them seen just once. This CDR3 spans 13 amino acids. Germline assignment: CDR1 SNHLY and CDR2 FYNNEI. The V end was cut by 6 bases, the J end by 6 bases, with 13 bases between.

The chain employs TRBV2 and TRBJ2-3, with a tentative D call TRBD2 (6 bases). This receptor was identified in a woman aged 40 to 55 with alopecia areata. Some clones in this sample may be carry-over from other donors' samples. The material was whole blood, obtained in connection with sensitization to the hapten diphenylcyclopropenone (DPC). The DNA for the CDR3 is TGTGCCAGCAGGAGCGGGTCGGGGGATACGCAGTATTTT. Translated: CASRSGSGDTQYF.